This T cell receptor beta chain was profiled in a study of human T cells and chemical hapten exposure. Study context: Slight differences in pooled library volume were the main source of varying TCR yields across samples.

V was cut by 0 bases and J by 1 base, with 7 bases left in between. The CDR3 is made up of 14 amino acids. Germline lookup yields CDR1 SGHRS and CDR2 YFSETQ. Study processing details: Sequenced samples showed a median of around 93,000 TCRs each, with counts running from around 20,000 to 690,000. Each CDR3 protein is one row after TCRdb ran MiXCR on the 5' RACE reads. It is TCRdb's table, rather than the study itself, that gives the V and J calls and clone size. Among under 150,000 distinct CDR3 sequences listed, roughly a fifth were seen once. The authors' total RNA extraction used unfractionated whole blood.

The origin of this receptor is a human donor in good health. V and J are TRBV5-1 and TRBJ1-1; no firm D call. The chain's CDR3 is CASSLGAKNTEAFF. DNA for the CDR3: TGCGCCAGCAGCTTGGGGGCCAAGAACACTGAAGCTTTCTTT.